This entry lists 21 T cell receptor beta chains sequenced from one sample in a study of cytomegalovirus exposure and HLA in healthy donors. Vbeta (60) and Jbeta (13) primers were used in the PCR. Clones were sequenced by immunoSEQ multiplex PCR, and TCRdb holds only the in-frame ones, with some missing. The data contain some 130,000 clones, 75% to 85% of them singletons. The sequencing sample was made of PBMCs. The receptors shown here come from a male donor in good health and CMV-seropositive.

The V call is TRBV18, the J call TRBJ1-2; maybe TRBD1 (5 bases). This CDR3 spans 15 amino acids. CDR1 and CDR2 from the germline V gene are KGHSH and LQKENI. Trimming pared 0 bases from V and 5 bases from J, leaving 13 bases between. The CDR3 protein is CASSPPSRARYGYTF. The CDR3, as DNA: TGTGCCAGCTCACCACCGAGCAGGGCCAGATATGGCTACACCTTC.

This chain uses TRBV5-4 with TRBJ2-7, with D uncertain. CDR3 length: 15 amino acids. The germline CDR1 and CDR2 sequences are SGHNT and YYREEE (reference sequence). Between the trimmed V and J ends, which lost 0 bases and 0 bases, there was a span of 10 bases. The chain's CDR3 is CASSLDSLNSYEQYF. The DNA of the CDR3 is TGTGCCAGCAGCTTGGACAGCCTAAACTCCTACGAGCAGTACTTC.

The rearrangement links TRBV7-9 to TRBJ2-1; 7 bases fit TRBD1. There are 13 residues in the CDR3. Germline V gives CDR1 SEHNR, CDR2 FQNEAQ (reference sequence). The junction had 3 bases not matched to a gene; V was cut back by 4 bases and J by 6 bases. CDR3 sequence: CASSSGGVNEQFF. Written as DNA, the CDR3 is TGTGCCAGCAGCTCAGGGGGAGTCAATGAGCAGTTCTTC.

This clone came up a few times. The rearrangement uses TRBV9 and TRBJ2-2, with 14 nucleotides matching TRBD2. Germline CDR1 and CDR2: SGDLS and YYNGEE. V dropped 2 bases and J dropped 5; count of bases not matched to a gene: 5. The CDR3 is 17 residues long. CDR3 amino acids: CASSVTSGRAGTGELFF. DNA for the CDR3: TGTGCCAGCAGCGTGACTAGCGGGAGGGCCGGAACCGGGGAGCTGTTTTTT.

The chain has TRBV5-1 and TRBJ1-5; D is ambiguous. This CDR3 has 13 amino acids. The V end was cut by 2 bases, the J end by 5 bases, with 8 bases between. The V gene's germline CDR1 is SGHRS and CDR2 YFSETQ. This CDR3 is CASSLDLDQPQHF. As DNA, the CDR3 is TGCGCCAGCAGCTTAGATCTAGATCAGCCCCAGCATTTT.

Here the CDR3 reads CASSPRTGGSYEQYF. CDR3 sequence (DNA): TGTGCCAGCAGCCCTAGGACAGGGGGGAGCTACGAGCAGTACTTC. The chain uses TRBV7-9 and TRBJ2-7; 10 nucleotides align to TRBD1. After removal of 5 bases from V and 3 bases from J, the junction contained 7 bases not matched to a gene. This CDR3 region has 15 residues. In germline, CDR1 is SEHNR, CDR2 FQNEAQ (reference sequence). Full variable domain (missing parts from reference TRBV7-9 and TRBJ2-7): DTGVSQNPRHKITKRGQNVTFRCDPISEHNRLYWYRQTLGQGPEFLTYFQNEAQLEKSRLLSDRFSAERPKGSFSTLEIQRTEQGDSAMYLCASSPRTGGSYEQYFGPGTRLTVT.

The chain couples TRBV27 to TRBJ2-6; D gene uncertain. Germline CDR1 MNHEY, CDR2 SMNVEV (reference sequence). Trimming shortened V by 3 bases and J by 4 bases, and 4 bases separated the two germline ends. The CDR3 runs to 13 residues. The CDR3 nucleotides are TGTGCCAGCAGTTTCTCCGGGGCCAACGTCCTGACTTTC. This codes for CASSFSGANVLTF.

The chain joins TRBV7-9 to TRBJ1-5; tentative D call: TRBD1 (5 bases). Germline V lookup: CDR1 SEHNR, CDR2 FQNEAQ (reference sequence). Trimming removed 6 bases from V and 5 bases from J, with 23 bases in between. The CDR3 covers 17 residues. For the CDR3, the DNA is TGTGCCAGCAGTTCCCCGGGACTGACTCCGATGGATCAGCCCCAGCATTTT. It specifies CASSSPGLTPMDQPQHF.

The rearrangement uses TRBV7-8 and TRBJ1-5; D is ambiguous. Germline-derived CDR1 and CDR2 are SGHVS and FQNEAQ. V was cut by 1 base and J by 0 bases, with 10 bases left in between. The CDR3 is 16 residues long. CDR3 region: CASSLGFPHSNQPQHF. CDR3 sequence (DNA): TGTGCCAGCAGCTTAGGGTTCCCACATAGCAATCAGCCCCAGCATTTT.

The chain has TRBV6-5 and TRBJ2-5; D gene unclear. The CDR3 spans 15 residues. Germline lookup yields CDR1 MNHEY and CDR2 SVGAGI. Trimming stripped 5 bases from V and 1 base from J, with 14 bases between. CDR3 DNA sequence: TGTGCCAGCAGTCACGTAGAGGTAGCCCAAGAGACCCAGTACTTC. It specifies CASSHVEVAQETQYF.

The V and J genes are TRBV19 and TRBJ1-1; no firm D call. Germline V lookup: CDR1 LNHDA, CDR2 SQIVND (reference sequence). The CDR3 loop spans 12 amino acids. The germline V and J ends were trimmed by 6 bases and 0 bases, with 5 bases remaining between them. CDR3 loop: CASRRMNTEAFF. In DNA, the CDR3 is TGTGCCAGTAGGCGAATGAACACTGAAGCTTTCTTT.

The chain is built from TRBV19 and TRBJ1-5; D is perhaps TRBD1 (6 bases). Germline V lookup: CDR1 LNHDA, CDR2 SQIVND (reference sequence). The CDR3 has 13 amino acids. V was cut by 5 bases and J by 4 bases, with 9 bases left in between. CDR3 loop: CASSATGNQPQHF. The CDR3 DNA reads TGTGCCAGTAGTGCTACAGGGAATCAGCCCCAGCATTTT.

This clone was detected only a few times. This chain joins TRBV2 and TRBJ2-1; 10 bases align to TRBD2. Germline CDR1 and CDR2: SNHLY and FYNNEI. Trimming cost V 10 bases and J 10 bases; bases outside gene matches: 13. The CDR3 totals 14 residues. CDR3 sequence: CAIRDRPSGSEQFF. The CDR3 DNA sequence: TGTGCCATAAGGGACAGACCTAGCGGGAGCGAGCAGTTCTTC.

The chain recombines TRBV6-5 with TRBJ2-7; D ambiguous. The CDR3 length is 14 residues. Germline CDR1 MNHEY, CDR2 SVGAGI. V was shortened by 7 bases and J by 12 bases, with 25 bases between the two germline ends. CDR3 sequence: CASTPDSLGQFRYF. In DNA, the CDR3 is TGTGCCAGCACTCCCGACTCGTTGGGTCAGTTTCGGTACTTC.

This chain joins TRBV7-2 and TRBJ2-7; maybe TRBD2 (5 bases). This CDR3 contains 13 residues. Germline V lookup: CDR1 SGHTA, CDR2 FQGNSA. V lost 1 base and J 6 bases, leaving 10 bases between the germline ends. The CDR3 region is CASSLGGWSEQYF. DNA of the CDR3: TGTGCCAGCAGCTTAGGAGGGTGGAGCGAGCAGTACTTC.

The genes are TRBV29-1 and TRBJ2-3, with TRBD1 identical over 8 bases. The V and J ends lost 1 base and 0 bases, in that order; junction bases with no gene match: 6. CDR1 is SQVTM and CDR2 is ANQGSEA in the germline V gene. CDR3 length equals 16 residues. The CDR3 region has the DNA TGCAGCGTTGAAGGGGGGTACAGGGGGAGCACAGATACGCAGTATTTT. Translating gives CSVEGGYRGSTDTQYF.

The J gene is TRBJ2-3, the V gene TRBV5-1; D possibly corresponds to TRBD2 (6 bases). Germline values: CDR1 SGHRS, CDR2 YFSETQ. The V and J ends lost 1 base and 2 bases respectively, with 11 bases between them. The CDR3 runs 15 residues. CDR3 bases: TGCGCCAGCAGCTTGTTTTTAGCGGACACAGATACGCAGTATTTT. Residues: CASSLFLADTDTQYF.

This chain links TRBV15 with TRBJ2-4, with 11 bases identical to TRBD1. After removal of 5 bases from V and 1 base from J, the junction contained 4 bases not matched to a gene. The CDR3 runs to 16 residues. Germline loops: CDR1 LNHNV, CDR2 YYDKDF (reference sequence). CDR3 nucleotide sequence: TGTGCCACCAGCGCTTGGGACAGGGGGGCCAAAAACATTCAGTACTTC. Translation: CATSAWDRGAKNIQYF.

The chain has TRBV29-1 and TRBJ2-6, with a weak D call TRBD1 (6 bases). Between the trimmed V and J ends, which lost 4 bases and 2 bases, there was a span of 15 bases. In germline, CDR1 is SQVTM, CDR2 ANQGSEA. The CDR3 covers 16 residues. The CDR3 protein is CSVGMGARTGANVLTF. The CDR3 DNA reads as TGCAGCGTTGGGATGGGGGCGCGGACTGGGGCCAACGTCCTGACTTTC.

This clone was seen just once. The chain's CDR3 is CASSPLGLAEERAYNEQFF. Here the CDR3 DNA reads TGTGCCAGCAGCCCCTTGGGACTAGCGGAGGAAAGGGCCTACAATGAGCAGTTCTTC. This chain connects TRBV5-4 to TRBJ2-1; 11 nucleotides line up with TRBD2. CDR3 size: 19 residues. Per germline, CDR1 SGHNT and CDR2 YYREEE (reference sequence). J was trimmed by 2 bases and V by 4 bases; bases with no gene match: 14.

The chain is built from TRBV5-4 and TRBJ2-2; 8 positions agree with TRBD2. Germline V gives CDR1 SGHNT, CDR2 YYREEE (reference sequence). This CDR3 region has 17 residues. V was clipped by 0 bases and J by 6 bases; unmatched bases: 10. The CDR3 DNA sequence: TGTGCCAGCAGCTTGGGTTCAAGCGGGAGTTGGGCCGGGGAGCTGTTTTTT. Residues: CASSLGSSGSWAGELFF.